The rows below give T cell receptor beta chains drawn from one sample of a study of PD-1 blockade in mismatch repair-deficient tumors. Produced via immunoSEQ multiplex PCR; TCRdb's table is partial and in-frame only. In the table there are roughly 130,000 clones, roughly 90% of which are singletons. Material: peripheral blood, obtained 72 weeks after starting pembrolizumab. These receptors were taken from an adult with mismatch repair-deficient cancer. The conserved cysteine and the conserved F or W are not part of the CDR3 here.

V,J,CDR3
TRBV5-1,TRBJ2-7,ASSLDAAYEQY
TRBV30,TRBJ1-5,AWSVLQGGDQPQH
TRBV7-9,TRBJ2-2,ASSLDRPPSQDTGELF
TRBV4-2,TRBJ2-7,ASSPYRSYEQY
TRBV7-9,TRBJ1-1,ASSPSMGVVHTEAF
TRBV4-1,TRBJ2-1,ASSHLIRTAANEQF
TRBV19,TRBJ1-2,ASSINMAVNYGYT
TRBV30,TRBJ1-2,AWARELSYT
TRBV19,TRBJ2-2,ASAPSGAELF
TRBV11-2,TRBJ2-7,ASSLLHRNRTSYEQY
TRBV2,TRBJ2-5,ASSEAIRTSEQETQY
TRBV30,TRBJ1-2,AWSNLYRGNYGYT
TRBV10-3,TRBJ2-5,AIREVHSAKETQY
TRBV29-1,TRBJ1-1,SVTTGSPEAF
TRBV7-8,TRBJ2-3,ASSSRLADTDTQY
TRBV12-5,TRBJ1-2,ASGPPTANYGYT
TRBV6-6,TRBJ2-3,ASSLLAGIDTQY
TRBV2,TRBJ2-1,ASSVGRKQF
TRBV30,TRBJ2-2,AWSPRSANTGELF
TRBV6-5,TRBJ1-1,ASSLRNRGAEAF
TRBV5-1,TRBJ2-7,ASSTRQGMTYEQY
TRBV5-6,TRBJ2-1,ASSFLYNEQF
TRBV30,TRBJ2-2,AWLHPTGELF
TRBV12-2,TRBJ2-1,ASRLWVSGITEQF
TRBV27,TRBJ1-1,ASSHRPDTEAF
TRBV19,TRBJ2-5,ASSGGTSVKETQY
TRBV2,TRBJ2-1,ASSEEAGGHNEQF
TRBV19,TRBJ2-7,ASSISSTGGYYEQY
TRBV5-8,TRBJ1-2,VTAGSYGTSYGYT
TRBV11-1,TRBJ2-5,ASSLNRQGLRVDQY
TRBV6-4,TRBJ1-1,ASSRDRGQEAF
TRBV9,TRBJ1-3,ASSVAASSGNTIY
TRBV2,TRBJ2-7,ASRLSWSEQY
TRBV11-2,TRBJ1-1,ASSFDRGAF
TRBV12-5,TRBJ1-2,ASGLDVGGYT
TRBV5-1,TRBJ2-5,ASSDRGETQY
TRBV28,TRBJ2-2,ASRDRDRGRTGELF
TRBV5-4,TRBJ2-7,ASSGGVNEQY
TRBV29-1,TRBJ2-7,SVESGKGEQY
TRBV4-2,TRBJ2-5,ASSQDGQGLKETQY
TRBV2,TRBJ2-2,ASSGGWSTGELF